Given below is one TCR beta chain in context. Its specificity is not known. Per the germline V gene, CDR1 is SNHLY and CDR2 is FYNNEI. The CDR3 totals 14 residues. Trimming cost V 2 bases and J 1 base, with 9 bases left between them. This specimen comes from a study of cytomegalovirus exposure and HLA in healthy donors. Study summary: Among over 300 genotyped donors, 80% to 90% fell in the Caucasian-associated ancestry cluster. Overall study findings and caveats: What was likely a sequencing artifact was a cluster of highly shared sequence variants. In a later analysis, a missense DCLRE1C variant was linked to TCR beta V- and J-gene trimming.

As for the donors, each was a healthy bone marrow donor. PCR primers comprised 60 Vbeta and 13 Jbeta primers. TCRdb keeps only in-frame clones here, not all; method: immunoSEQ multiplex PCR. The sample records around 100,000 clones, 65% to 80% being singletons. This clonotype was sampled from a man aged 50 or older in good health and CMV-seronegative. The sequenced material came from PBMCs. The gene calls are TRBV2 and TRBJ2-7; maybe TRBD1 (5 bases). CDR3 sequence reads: CASSEQGQSYEQYF. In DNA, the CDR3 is TGTGCCAGCAGTGAACAGGGTCAGTCCTACGAGCAGTACTTC.